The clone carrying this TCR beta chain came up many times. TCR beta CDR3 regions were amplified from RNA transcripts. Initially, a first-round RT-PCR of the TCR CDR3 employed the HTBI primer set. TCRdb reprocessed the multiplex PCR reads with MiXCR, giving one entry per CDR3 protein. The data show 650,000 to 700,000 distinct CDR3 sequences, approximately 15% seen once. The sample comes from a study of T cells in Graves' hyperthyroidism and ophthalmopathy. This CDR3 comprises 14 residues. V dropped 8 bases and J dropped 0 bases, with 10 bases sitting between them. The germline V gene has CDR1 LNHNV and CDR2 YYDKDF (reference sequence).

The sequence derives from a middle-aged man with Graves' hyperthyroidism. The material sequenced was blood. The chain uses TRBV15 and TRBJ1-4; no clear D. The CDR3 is CATGSGATNEKLFF. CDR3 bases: TGTGCCACCGGCTCGGGTGCAACTAATGAAAAACTGTTTTTT.